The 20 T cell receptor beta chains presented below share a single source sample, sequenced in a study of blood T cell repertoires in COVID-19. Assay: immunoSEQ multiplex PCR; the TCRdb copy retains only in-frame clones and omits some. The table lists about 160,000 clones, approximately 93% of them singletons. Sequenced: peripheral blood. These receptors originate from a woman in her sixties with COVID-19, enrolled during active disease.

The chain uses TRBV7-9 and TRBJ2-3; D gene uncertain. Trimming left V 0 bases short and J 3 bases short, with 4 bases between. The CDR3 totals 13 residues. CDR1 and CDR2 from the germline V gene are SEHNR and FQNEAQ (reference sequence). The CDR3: CASSLARTDTQYF. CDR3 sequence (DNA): TGTGCCAGCAGCTTAGCGCGGACAGATACGCAGTATTTT.

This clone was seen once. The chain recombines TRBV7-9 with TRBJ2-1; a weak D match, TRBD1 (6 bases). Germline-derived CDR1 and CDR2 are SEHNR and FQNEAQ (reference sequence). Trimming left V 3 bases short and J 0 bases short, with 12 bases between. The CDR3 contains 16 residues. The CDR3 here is CASSFNQGTSYNEQFF. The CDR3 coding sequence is TGTGCCAGCAGCTTTAACCAGGGGACCTCCTACAATGAGCAGTTCTTC.

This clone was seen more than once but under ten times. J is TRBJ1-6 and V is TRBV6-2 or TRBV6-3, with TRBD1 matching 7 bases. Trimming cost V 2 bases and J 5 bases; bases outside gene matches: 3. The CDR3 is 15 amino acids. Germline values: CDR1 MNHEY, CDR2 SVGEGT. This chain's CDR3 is CASSYVGTDNSPLHF. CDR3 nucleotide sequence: TGTGCCAGCAGTTACGTGGGGACAGATAATTCACCCCTCCACTTT.

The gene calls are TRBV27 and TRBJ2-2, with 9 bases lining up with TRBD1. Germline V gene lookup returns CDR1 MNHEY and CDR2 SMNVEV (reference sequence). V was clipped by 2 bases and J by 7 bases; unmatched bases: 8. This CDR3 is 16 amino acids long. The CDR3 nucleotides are TGTGCCAGCAGTTTACTGGGGACAGGGAAATTCGGGGAGCTGTTTTTT. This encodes CASSLLGTGKFGELFF.

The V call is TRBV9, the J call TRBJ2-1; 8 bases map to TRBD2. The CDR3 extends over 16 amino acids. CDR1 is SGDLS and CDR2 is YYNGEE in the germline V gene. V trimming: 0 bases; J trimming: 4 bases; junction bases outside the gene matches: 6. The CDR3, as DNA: TGTGCCAGCAGCGTAGGAGGCGGGGGGCGTTACAATGAGCAGTTCTTC. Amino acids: CASSVGGGGRYNEQFF. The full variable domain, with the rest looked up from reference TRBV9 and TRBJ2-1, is DSGVTQTPKHLITATGQRVTLRCSPRSGDLSVYWYQQSLDQGLQFLIQYYNGEERAKGNILERFSAQQFPDLHSELNLSSLELGDSALYFCASSVGGGGRYNEQFFGPGTRLTVL.

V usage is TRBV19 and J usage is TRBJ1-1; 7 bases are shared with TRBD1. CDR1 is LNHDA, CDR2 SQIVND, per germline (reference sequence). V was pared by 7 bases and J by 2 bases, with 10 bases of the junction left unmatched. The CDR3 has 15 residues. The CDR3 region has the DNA TGTGCCAGTAAACCTACCGGGACAGATAACACTGAAGCTTTCTTT. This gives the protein CASKPTGTDNTEAFF.

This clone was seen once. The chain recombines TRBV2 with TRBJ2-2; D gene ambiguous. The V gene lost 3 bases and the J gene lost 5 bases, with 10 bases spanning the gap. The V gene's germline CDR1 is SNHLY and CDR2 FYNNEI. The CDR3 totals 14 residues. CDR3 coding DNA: TGTGCCAGCAGTGAGCGGCCGCTGACCGGGGAGCTGTTTTTT. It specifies CASSERPLTGELFF.

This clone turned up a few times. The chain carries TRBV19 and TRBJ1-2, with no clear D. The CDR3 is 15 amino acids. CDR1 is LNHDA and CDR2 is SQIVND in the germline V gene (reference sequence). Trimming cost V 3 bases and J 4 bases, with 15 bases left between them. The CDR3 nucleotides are TGTGCCAGTAGTATCCAGGCCCCCGGAGGCTATGGCTACACCTTC. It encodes CASSIQAPGGYGYTF.

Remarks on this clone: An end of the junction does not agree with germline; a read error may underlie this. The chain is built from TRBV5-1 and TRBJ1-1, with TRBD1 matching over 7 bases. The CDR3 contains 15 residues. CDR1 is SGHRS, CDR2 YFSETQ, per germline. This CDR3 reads CASSAARGVNTEAFF. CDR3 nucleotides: TGCGCCAGCAGCGCGGCCAGGGGGGTGAATACTGAAGCTTTCTTT.

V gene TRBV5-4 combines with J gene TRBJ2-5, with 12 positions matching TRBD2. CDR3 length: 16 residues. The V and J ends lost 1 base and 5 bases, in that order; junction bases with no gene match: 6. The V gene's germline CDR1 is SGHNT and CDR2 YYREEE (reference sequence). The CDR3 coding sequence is TGTGCCAGCAGCTTGCGACTAGCGGGGGCCGGGGAGACCCAGTACTTC. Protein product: CASSLRLAGAGETQYF. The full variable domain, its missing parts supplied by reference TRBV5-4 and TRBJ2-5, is ETGVTQSPTHLIKTRGQQVTLRCSSQSGHNTVSWYQQALGQGPQFIFQYYREEENGRGNFPPRFSGLQFPNYSSELNVNALELDDSALYLCASSLRLAGAGETQYFGPGTRLLVL.

CDR3 sequence reads: CSVGDRVSNYGYTF. In DNA form, the CDR3 reads TGCAGCGTTGGGGACAGGGTCTCTAACTATGGCTACACCTTC. The chain combines TRBV29-1 with TRBJ1-2; 9 bases fit TRBD1. The V and J ends lost 4 bases and 0 bases, in that order; junction bases with no gene match: 3. Germline CDR1 and CDR2: SQVTM and ANQGSEA. The CDR3 covers 14 residues. The full variable domain, with the rest looked up from reference TRBV29-1 and TRBJ1-2, is SAVISQKPSRDICQRGTSLTIQCQVDSQVTMMFWYRQQPGQSLTLIATANQGSEATYESGFVIDKFPISRPNLTFSTLTVSNMSPEDSSIYLCSVGDRVSNYGYTFGSGTRLTVV.

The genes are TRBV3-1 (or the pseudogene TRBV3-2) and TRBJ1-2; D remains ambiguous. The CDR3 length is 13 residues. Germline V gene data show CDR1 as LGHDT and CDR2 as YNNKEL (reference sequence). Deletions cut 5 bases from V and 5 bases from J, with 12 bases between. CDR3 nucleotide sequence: TGTGCCAGCAGCTACTCGGAGGGATATGGCTACACCTTC. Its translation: CASSYSEGYGYTF.

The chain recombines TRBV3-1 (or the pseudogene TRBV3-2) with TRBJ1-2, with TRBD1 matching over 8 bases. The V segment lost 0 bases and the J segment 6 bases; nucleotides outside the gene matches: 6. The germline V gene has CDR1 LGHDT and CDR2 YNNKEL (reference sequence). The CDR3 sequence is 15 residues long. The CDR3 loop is CASSQDPGRGHGYTF. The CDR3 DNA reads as TGTGCCAGCAGCCAAGACCCCGGCAGGGGGCATGGCTACACCTTC.

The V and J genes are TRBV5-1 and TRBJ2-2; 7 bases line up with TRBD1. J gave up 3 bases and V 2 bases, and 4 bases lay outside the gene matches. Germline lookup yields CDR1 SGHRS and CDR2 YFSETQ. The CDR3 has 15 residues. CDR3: CASSLRQGDTGELFF. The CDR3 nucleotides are TGCGCCAGCAGCTTAAGACAGGGAGACACCGGGGAGCTGTTTTTT.

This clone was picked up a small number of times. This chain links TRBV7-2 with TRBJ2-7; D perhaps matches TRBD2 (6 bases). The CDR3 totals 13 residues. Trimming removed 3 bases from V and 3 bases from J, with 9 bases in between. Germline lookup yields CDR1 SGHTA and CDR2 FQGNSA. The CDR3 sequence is CASSFGRIYEQYF. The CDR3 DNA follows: TGTGCCAGCAGCTTTGGGAGGATCTACGAGCAGTACTTC.

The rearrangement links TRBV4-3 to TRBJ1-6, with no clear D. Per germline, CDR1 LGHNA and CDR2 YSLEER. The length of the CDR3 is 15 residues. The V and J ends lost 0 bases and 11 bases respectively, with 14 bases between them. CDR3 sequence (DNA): TGCGCCAGCAGCCAAGATCCACAGCTGGTAACACCCCTCCACTTT. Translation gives CASSQDPQLVTPLHF.

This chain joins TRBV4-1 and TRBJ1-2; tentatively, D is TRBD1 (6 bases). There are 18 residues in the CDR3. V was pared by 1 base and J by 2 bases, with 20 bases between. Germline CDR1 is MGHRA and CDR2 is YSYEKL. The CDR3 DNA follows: TGCGCCAGCAGCCAAGGGGGGGGCAGGGGCCTACGAAACTATGGCTACACCTTC. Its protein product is CASSQGGGRGLRNYGYTF.

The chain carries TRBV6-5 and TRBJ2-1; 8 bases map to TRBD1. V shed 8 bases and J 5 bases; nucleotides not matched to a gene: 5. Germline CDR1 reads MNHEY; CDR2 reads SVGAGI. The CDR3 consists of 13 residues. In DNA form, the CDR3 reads TGTGCCAGCCGATTGGACAGGGACAATGAGCAGTTCTTC. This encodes CASRLDRDNEQFF.

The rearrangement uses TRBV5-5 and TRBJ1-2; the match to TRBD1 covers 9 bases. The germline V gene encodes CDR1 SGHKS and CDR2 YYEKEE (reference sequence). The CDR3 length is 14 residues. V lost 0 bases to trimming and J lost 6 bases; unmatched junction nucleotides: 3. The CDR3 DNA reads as TGTGCCAGCAGCTTGGAGGGGACAGGGAATGGCTACACCTTC. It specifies CASSLEGTGNGYTF. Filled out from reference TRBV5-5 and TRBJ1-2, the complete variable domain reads DAGVTQSPTHLIKTRGQQVTLRCSPISGHKSVSWYQQVLGQGPQFIFQYYEKEERGRGNFPDRFSARQFPNYSSELNVNALLLGDSALYLCASSLEGTGNGYTFGSGTRLTVV.

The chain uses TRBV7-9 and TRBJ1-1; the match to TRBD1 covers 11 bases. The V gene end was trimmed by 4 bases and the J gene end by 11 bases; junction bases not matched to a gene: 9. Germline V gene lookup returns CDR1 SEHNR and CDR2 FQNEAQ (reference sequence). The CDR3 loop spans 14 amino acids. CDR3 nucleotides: TGTGCCAGCAGCTCACCGGGACAGGGGGATATCGCTTTCTTT. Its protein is CASSSPGQGDIAFF.